Below, 5 T cell receptor beta chains from the same sample are listed, as sequenced in a study of cytomegalovirus exposure and HLA in healthy donors. The study ran its PCR with 60 Vbeta and 13 Jbeta primers. TCRdb's table, derived via immunoSEQ multiplex PCR, lists solely in-frame clones and lacks some. The sample holds about 70,000 clones. Sequenced input: PBMCs. The receptors were sampled from a female donor in good health and CMV-seropositive.

This rearrangement joins TRBV6-5 to TRBJ2-1, with D possibly matching TRBD2 (6 bases). The germline gives CDR1 MNHEY, CDR2 SVGAGI. Trimming took off 0 bases at V and 8 bases at J, with 14 bases between the two ends. This CDR3 region has 15 residues. In DNA form, the CDR3 reads TGTGCCAGCAGTTACTCGCGGGGCCCGATCGATGAGCAGTTCTTC. Translating it yields CASSYSRGPIDEQFF.

To note about this clone: An end of the junction differs from the germline gene, which may be a read error. For the CDR3, the DNA is TGTGCCGGGAGCCCCCGGGACAGAGATAATTCACCCCTCCACTTT. Protein sequence: CAGSPRDRDNSPLHF. The genes are TRBV30 and TRBJ1-6; TRBD1 matches 7 bases. The CDR3 loop spans 15 amino acids. CDR1 GTSNPN and CDR2 SVGIG come from the germline V gene (reference sequence).

V and J are TRBV29-1 and TRBJ2-7, with 8 positions matching TRBD1. With 7 bases clipped from V and 6 bases from J, the junction kept 11 bases outside the gene matches. Germline V gene sequence: CDR1 SQVTM, CDR2 ANQGSEA. The CDR3 totals 13 residues. CDR3 protein: CSAQEATGGEQYF. DNA of the CDR3: TGCAGCGCACAGGAGGCTACAGGGGGCGAGCAGTACTTC.

The genes are TRBV28 and TRBJ1-2, with 7 bases fitting TRBD1. V lost 8 bases, J lost 5 bases, and 11 bases stayed unmatched. Germline assignment: CDR1 MDHEN and CDR2 SYDVKM. The CDR3 has 14 amino acids. As DNA, the CDR3 is TGTGCCAGCGGGGGCGGACAGGCTTCTTATGGCTACACCTTC. Translating it yields CASGGGQASYGYTF.

As to this clone: Its ends do not fully match the called genes, so a read error is possible. J is TRBJ2-5 and V is TRBV7-7, with TRBD2 matching over 7 bases. The CDR3 runs 15 residues. Germline assignment: CDR1 SSHAT and CDR2 FNYEAQ (reference sequence). DNA of the CDR3: TGTGCTAGCAGCCCAGGGAGGACGGGAGGTGAGACCCAGTACTTC. Its protein is CASSPGRTGGETQYF.